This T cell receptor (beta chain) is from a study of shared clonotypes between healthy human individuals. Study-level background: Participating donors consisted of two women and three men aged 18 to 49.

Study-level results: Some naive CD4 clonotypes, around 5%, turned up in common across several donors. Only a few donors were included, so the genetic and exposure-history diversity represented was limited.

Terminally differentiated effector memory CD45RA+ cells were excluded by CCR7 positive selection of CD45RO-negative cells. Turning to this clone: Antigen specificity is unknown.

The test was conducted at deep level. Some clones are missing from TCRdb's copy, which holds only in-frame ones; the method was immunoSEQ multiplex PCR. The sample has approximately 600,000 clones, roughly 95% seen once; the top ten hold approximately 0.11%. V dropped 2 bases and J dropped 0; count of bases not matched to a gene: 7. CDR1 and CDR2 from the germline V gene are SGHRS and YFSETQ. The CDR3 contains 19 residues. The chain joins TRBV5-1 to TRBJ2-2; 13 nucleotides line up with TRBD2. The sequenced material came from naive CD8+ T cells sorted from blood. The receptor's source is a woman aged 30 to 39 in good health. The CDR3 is CASSFRLAGGPSNTGELFF. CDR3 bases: TGCGCCAGCAGCTTCAGACTAGCGGGAGGCCCATCGAACACCGGGGAGCTGTTTTTT.